Below are 21 T cell receptor beta chains sequenced from a single sample in a study of shared clonotypes between healthy human individuals. Here immunoSEQ multiplex PCR was the method, and the copy in TCRdb shows in-frame clones only, minus some. This sample has about 600,000 clones; approximately 97% occur once, and the top ten carry roughly 0.055%. Sequenced input: naive CD4+ T cells sorted from blood. Subset reported: CD45RA+ positively selected. These receptors came from a woman aged 30 to 39 in good health.

This chain uses TRBV5-7 with TRBJ2-7; 10 bases line up with TRBD1. TRBV5-7 is an ORF, and what it does is uncertain. V lost 4 bases to trimming and J lost 3 bases; unmatched junction nucleotides: 4. CDR3 length: 14 amino acids. The CDR3: CASSRDRGDYEQYF. The CDR3 DNA is TGTGCCAGCAGCCGGGACAGGGGAGACTACGAGCAGTACTTC.

The V gene is TRBV15, the J gene TRBJ2-7; the D is unclear. V was trimmed by 0 bases and J by 7 bases, leaving 13 bases between them. Germline V gene sequence: CDR1 LNHNV, CDR2 YYDKDF (reference sequence). This CDR3 has 14 amino acids. The CDR3 spells CATSREHVSEEQYF. The CDR3 DNA reads as TGTGCCACCAGCAGAGAACATGTGTCCGAAGAGCAGTACTTC.

In this sample, this clone turned up once. The chain employs TRBV5-1 and TRBJ2-1; 14 nucleotides agree with TRBD2. J was trimmed by 6 bases and V by 4 bases; bases with no gene match: 3. This CDR3 comprises 15 residues. Germline V gene lookup returns CDR1 SGHRS and CDR2 YFSETQ. The CDR3 DNA reads TGCGCCAGCAGCCAGGGACTAGCGGGAGTCAATGAGCAGTTCTTC. As protein: CASSQGLAGVNEQFF.

The chain joins TRBV28 to TRBJ2-1; no firm D call. The CDR3 has 14 residues. CDR1 is MDHEN, CDR2 SYDVKM, per germline. Trimming removed 3 bases from V and 9 bases from J, with 15 bases in between. As DNA, the CDR3 is TGTGCCAGCAGTTTTTCCAGCTCCTGGGGTGAGCAGTTCTTC. Its protein product is CASSFSSSWGEQFF.

This sequence joins TRBV28 and TRBJ2-6, with a tentative D call TRBD2 (5 bases). The germline V gene has CDR1 MDHEN and CDR2 SYDVKM. The CDR3 is 16 residues long. Deletions cut 3 bases from V and 4 bases from J, with 13 bases between. The CDR3 sequence is CASSLPARAGANVLTF. As DNA, the CDR3 is TGTGCCAGCAGTTTGCCAGCGCGGGCCGGGGCCAACGTCCTGACTTTC. The whole variable domain, filled in from reference TRBV28 and TRBJ2-6, reads DVKVTQSSRYLVKRTGEKVFLECVQDMDHENMFWYRQDPGLGLRLIYFSYDVKMKEKGDIPEGYSVSREKKERFSLILESASTNQTSMYLCASSLPARAGANVLTFGAGSRLTVL.

This clone came up once. This chain links TRBV5-1 with TRBJ1-1; no reliable D call. The CDR3 has 16 amino acids. Trimming shortened V by 4 bases and J by 2 bases, and 18 bases separated the two germline ends. CDR1 SGHRS and CDR2 YFSETQ come from the germline V gene. The CDR3 DNA is TGCGCCAGCAGCCTCAGCCGCCAGCTGAGAAACACTGAAGCTTTCTTT. This sequence encodes CASSLSRQLRNTEAFF.

The chain links TRBV7-9 to TRBJ1-3, with D uncertain. Germline lookup yields CDR1 SEHNR and CDR2 FQNEAQ (reference sequence). The CDR3 sequence is 14 residues long. V was cut by 1 base and J by 3 bases, with 7 bases left in between. CDR3 nucleotides: TGTGCCAGCAGCTTAGATGCGGTTGGAAACACCATATATTTT. Amino acids: CASSLDAVGNTIYF. Together with reference TRBV7-9 and TRBJ1-3, the CDR3 gives the full variable domain: DTGVSQNPRHKITKRGQNVTFRCDPISEHNRLYWYRQTLGQGPEFLTYFQNEAQLEKSRLLSDRFSAERPKGSFSTLEIQRTEQGDSAMYLCASSLDAVGNTIYFGEGSWLTVV.

The chain has TRBV7-9 and TRBJ2-6, with D perhaps TRBD2 (5 bases). Germline V CDR1 and CDR2: SEHNR, FQNEAQ (reference sequence). The CDR3 has 15 amino acids. Trimming removed 4 bases from V and 0 bases from J, with 7 bases in between. The DNA for the CDR3 is TGTGCCAGCAGCTCAACTAGCTCTGGGGCCAACGTCCTGACTTTC. Its protein is CASSSTSSGANVLTF. Full variable domain (missing parts from reference TRBV7-9 and TRBJ2-6): DTGVSQNPRHKITKRGQNVTFRCDPISEHNRLYWYRQTLGQGPEFLTYFQNEAQLEKSRLLSDRFSAERPKGSFSTLEIQRTEQGDSAMYLCASSSTSSGANVLTFGAGSRLTVL.

CDR3 in DNA: TGTGCCAGCAGTTACCGAGGGACGGGAGGCACTGAAGCTTTCTTT. Translating it yields CASSYRGTGGTEAFF. The V and J genes are TRBV6-5 and TRBJ1-1, with D tentatively TRBD1 (5 bases). Germline V CDR1 and CDR2: MNHEY, SVGAGI. The CDR3 is made up of 15 amino acids. Trimming took 2 bases from V and 4 from J, leaving 14 bases between them.

In this sample, this clone turned up once. The gene calls are TRBV25-1 and TRBJ1-3; unclear D gene. Trimming took off 1 base at V and 0 bases at J, with 10 bases between the two ends. The CDR3 has 16 amino acids. Germline lookup yields CDR1 MGHDK and CDR2 SYGVNS. This chain's CDR3 is CASSEFTGNSGNTIYF. CDR3 nucleotides: TGTGCCAGCAGTGAATTCACGGGGAACTCTGGAAACACCATATATTTT.

In regard to this clone: Other DNA sequences in the same sample also yield this CDR3. V gene TRBV5-1 combines with J gene TRBJ1-1; D unresolved. CDR1 is SGHRS, CDR2 YFSETQ, per germline. Trimming pared 0 bases from V and 3 bases from J, leaving 6 bases between. This CDR3 is built from 13 residues. The CDR3 loop is CASSLVGDTEAFF. The CDR3 coding sequence is TGCGCCAGCAGCTTGGTGGGCGACACTGAAGCTTTCTTT.

The V call is TRBV5-1, the J call TRBJ2-5, with 7 bases identical to TRBD2. V shed 4 bases, J shed 8 bases, and the junction held 14 bases outside the gene matches. The CDR3 loop spans 15 amino acids. The germline CDR1 and CDR2 sequences are SGHRS and YFSETQ. CDR3 DNA: TGCGCCAGCAGCCAGGGAGGGTCCTCGAGATCTACCCAGTACTTC. Amino acids: CASSQGGSSRSTQYF.

V and J are TRBV27 and TRBJ1-1; D possibly corresponds to TRBD1 (6 bases). This CDR3 has 16 residues. CDR1 is MNHEY and CDR2 is SMNVEV in the germline V gene (reference sequence). Trimming pared 7 bases from V and 6 bases from J, leaving 24 bases between. In DNA, the CDR3 is TGTGCCAGCAAGACGATCAACAGGGCTGGTTACGCTGAAGCTTTCTTT. It is translated as CASKTINRAGYAEAFF.

This chain joins TRBV28 and TRBJ2-6; maybe TRBD1 (7 bases). Trimming took off 6 bases at V and 1 base at J, with 13 bases between the two ends. Germline lookup yields CDR1 MDHEN and CDR2 SYDVKM. The CDR3 covers 16 residues. For the CDR3, the DNA is TGTGCCAGCAGCCAGGGGGGAATGTCTGGGGCCAACGTCCTGACTTTC. Translation: CASSQGGMSGANVLTF.

V gene TRBV10-3 combines with J gene TRBJ1-5; TRBD1 might be the D (6 bases). In germline, CDR1 is ENHRY, CDR2 SYGVKD. CDR3 length: 15 residues. Trimming took 0 bases from V and 6 from J, leaving 12 bases between them. DNA for the CDR3: TGTGCCATCAGTGAGTCGACTCGGGGGGCTCAGCCCCAGCATTTT. Protein product: CAISESTRGAQPQHF.

The V gene is TRBV7-2, the J gene TRBJ1-6; the D is unclear. Germline CDR1 and CDR2: SGHTA and FQGNSA. The CDR3 loop spans 15 amino acids. V lost 0 bases and J 10 bases, leaving 13 bases between the germline ends. The CDR3 DNA sequence: TGTGCCAGCAGCTTAGCGGGTATAGTGGGGTCACCCCTCCACTTT. Residues: CASSLAGIVGSPLHF.

Points on this clone: The junction does not match germline at one end; this may be a read error. V and J are TRBV18 and TRBJ2-7; 7 bases agree with TRBD2. This CDR3 has 11 residues. The germline gives CDR1 KGHSH, CDR2 LQKENI. The CDR3 sequence: CASSPGGGENF. DNA of the CDR3: TGTGCCAGCTCACCCGGGGGAGGGGAAAACTTC.

V gene TRBV5-5 combines with J gene TRBJ1-2, with D unresolved. The CDR3 is made up of 13 amino acids. V was clipped by 3 bases and J by 8 bases, with 14 bases between them. Germline CDR1 is SGHKS and CDR2 is YYEKEE (reference sequence). DNA of the CDR3: TGTGCCAGCAGCTGGGCCGAGCTTGAAGGCTACACCTTC. Protein sequence: CASSWAELEGYTF.

The chain links TRBV11-2 to TRBJ1-2, with D uncertain. The CDR3 runs to 14 residues. CDR1 is SGHAT, CDR2 FQNNGV, per germline. Trimming cost V 1 base and J 7 bases, with 13 bases left between them. Here the CDR3 DNA reads TGTGCCAGCAGCTTAGTAGAGTTGGTAGGTGGCTACACCTTC. It specifies CASSLVELVGGYTF.

V usage is TRBV5-6 and J usage is TRBJ2-5, with D possibly being TRBD1 (6 bases). The J call may be incorrect, as the DNA end agrees better with TRBJ2-7. Germline assignment: CDR1 SGHDT and CDR2 YYEEEE. The length of the CDR3 is 13 residues. DNA of the CDR3: TGTGCCAGCAGCTTGACAGGGACGTACGAGCAGTACTTC. Translating it yields CASSLTGTYEQYF.

This clone appeared once. The rearrangement joins TRBV4-1 to TRBJ2-1; perhaps TRBD1 as D (6 bases). The CDR3 length is 16 residues. Trimming stripped 0 bases from V and 5 bases from J, with 14 bases between. Germline loops: CDR1 MGHRA, CDR2 YSYEKL. The CDR3 nucleotides are TGCGCCAGCAGCCAAGATCGTAGGGGGAAGAACAATGAGCAGTTCTTC. It encodes CASSQDRRGKNNEQFF.